This TCR beta chain was sequenced in a study of Graves' ophthalmopathy and Graves' hyperthyroidism (dated by TCRdb to the late 2010s). About the study as a whole: Peripheral blood was collected before any treatment was given, at the time of initial diagnosis. The study used TCR beta repertoire signatures to distinguish Graves' ophthalmopathy from Graves' hyperthyroidism and to predict progression to ophthalmopathy. In total, some 140 blood samples were TCR-sequenced: 43 ophthalmopathy, 75 hyperthyroidism and 17 hyperthyroidism-to-ophthalmopathy patients. To explore V-J signatures distinguishing ophthalmopathy from hyperthyroidism, a discovery set of under 110 patients (roughly 42 ophthalmopathy, about 57 stable hyperthyroidism) was enrolled. An independent validation cohort was composed of fewer than 20 hyperthyroidism patients and over 15 patients who later progressed from hyperthyroidism to ophthalmopathy. T-cell repertoires of thyroid tissue and blood were compared in more than five hyperthyroidism patients. Following sample collection, hyperthyroidism patients were given methimazole at a starting dose of 30 mg daily, and ophthalmopathy patients were given high-dose intravenous methylprednisolone. The roughly 100 discovery patients were randomly divided into training and test sets at a 7:3 ratio.

For repertoire sequencing, TCR beta CDR3 regions were amplified from RNA transcripts. The first round was an RT-PCR using HTBI primers with the Qiagen OneStep RT-PCR kit, and this first round was followed by a second-round multiplex PCR, then size selection and purification. Sequencing of the libraries was carried out on an Illumina HiSeq2000 in paired-end mode with 100 bp reads. For the original study's pipeline: SOAPnuke was used to process the reads, throwing out any read that had adapters, had uncalled bases, had a mean Phred below 15, or lacked an exact constant-primer or identifier match. COPE v1.2.5 was used to merge the high-quality paired reads. Each unique nucleotide sequence was treated as a clonotype, and MiTCR v1.1 was used to align the clonotypes to the IMGT TRB V, D and J references. The analysis was limited to V-J combinations with a frequency above 0.0001, which together covered 99.2% of repertoires. For each V-J combination, a TCR clonal expansion and chaos score was defined as the ratio of F50 clonal expansion to chaos observed in the TCRdist matrix. Welch's t-statistics and random forest were used to narrow the features down to 13 V-J combinations, which were then fed into a naive Bayes classifier. Thyroid-blood repertoire similarity was quantified with the Morisita-Horn index. Through fastp at Q25 and MiXCR, TCRdb rebuilt clones from the public reads, retaining in-frame beta chains. Every distinct CDR3 protein forms one entry, paired with its most common genes and DNA. TCRdb, not the original authors, processed these V and J calls. This sample lists about 180,000 distinct CDR3 sequences; less than 45% were detected once. Around 5.8% of the sample comes from the top ten.

On the study overall, not on this receptor specifically: Sample size was not statistically predetermined, and group allocation was not concealed from the investigators. Among expanded thyroid clonotypes with frequency above 0.001, most also showed up in blood, which suggests that blood repertoires may reflect the thyroid immune response. In validation, the model predicted ophthalmopathy progression with more than 70% sensitivity and roughly 72% specificity; eleven to twelve predicted patients were CT-confirmed with GO in a median of around 6 months. The 13-signature model separated ophthalmopathy from stable hyperthyroidism with approximately 90% sensitivity and around 84% specificity in cross-validation, and 80%/75% in the test set.

Ophthalmopathy patients were characterized by moderately to severely active disease, a Clinical Activity Score of at least 3, a NOSPECS grade of at least 4, and a disease duration under 3 months. Patients with other autoimmune diseases, uncontrolled infections, pregnancy or lactation were excluded from the study. Clinical symptoms, serum thyroxine, TRAb, thyroid ultrasound and orbital computed tomography were used for diagnosis. Using Ficoll-Paque density gradient centrifugation, PBMCs were isolated from 10 ml of fresh peripheral blood. Trizol reagent was used to extract the total RNA, and its quality was then checked on an Agilent 2100 Bioanalyzer. A word on this clonotype: Its cognate antigen has yet to be identified. Qualities for individual bases were not recorded, and no much larger clone is one base off.

The sample was peripheral blood. The source is a woman between 35 and 50 years old with Graves' ophthalmopathy. Donor details come from another sample of the same person, matched by shared clones.

The CDR3 loop reads CASILNRGAHEQYF. The nucleotides read TGTGCCAGCATTTTAAACAGGGGTGCCCACGAGCAGTACTTC. The chain is encoded by TRBV6-5 joined to TRBJ2-7, with 7 middle bases fitting TRBD1. CDR1 and CDR2, per the germline V gene, are MNHEY and SVGAGI. Trimming takes 7 bases off V and 5 bases off J; junction bases not matched to a gene: 11. Including cysteine and phenylalanine, the CDR3 has 14 amino acids. The sequence is cut down to CDR3 DNA, 42 bases in frame from base 1.